These 28 T cell receptor beta chains share one sample of origin, sequenced in a study of T cell responses to AZD1222 COVID-19 vaccine. This table comes from immunoSEQ multiplex PCR, and its TCRdb copy is limited to in-frame clones, with some not included. The table includes some 150,000 clones, 80% to 95% detected once. This sample comprised peripheral blood, obtained 28 days after the second AZD1222 dose. These receptors were taken from an adult who received the AZD1222 COVID-19 vaccine.

J is TRBJ1-2 and V is TRBV12-3 or TRBV12-4; 7 positions agree with TRBD1. V lost 2 bases, J lost 8 bases, and 2 bases stayed unmatched. CDR3 length equals 12 residues. DNA for the CDR3: TGTGCCAGCAGTTTAAGACAGGGAGGCTACACCTTC. Translated, it gives CASSLRQGGYTF.

The J gene is TRBJ1-5, the V gene TRBV6-2 or TRBV6-3; unclear D gene. Trimming cost V 0 bases and J 4 bases, with 7 bases left between them. The length of the CDR3 is 14 residues. CDR1 is MNHEY, CDR2 SVGEGT, per germline. The CDR3 bases are TGTGCCAGCAGTTACTCGAAAGCAAATCAGCCCCAGCATTTT. It translates to CASSYSKANQPQHF.

This chain joins TRBV9 and TRBJ2-2; D gene uncertain. The length of the CDR3 is 15 residues. Germline CDR1 is SGDLS and CDR2 is YYNGEE. The V and J ends lost 0 bases and 0 bases respectively, with 6 bases between them. The CDR3 is CASSVATANTGELFF. CDR3 nucleotide sequence: TGTGCCAGCAGCGTAGCCACCGCGAACACCGGGGAGCTGTTTTTT.

Relative to its sample, this clone is medium-sized. The CDR3 coding sequence is TGTGCCAGTAGTATTACTAGCGGCTCCTACGAGCAGTACTTC. As protein: CASSITSGSYEQYF. The chain employs TRBV19 and TRBJ2-7, with 8 bases lining up with TRBD2. Germline trimming cut 3 bases from V and 0 bases from J; bases unmatched to any gene: 1. Germline V gives CDR1 LNHDA, CDR2 SQIVND (reference sequence). This CDR3 has 14 residues. Variable domain in full (rest from reference TRBV19 and TRBJ2-7): DGGITQSPKYLFRKEGQNVTLSCEQNLNHDAMYWYRQDPGQGLRLIYYSQIVNDFQKGDIAEGYSVSREKKESFPLTVTSAQKNPTAFYLCASSITSGSYEQYFGPGTRLTVT.

The genes are TRBV11-2 and TRBJ2-3; a weak D match, TRBD1 (5 bases). Germline V CDR1 and CDR2: SGHAT, FQNNGV. V lost 6 bases to trimming and J lost 6 bases, with 10 bases between them. The CDR3 length is 12 residues. The CDR3 bases are TGTGCCAGCAGGTTACCAGGGGATACGCAGTATTTT. Amino acids: CASRLPGDTQYF. Using reference TRBV11-2 and TRBJ2-3 for the parts outside the CDR3, the full variable domain is EAGVAQSPRYKIIEKRQSVAFWCNPISGHATLYWYQQILGQGPKLLIQFQNNGVVDDSQLPKDRFSAERLKGVDSTLKIQPAKLEDSAVYLCASRLPGDTQYFGPGTRLTVL.

This chain joins TRBV6-6 and TRBJ1-6, with 8 bases matching TRBD1. The CDR3 is made up of 18 amino acids. From germline, CDR1 is MNHNY and CDR2 SVGAGI (reference sequence). The J segment lost 0 bases and the V segment lost 5 bases, leaving 9 bases of the junction unmatched. The CDR3: CASSPRDRRASYNSPLHF. CDR3 DNA: TGTGCCAGCAGTCCCCGGGACAGGCGGGCCTCCTATAATTCACCCCTCCACTTT.

This clone was recorded once. The chain carries TRBV29-1 and TRBJ1-3; D possibly corresponds to TRBD1 (6 bases). Trimming shortened V by 7 bases and J by 4 bases, and 17 bases separated the two germline ends. The germline V gene has CDR1 SQVTM and CDR2 ANQGSEA. CDR3 length: 14 residues. The CDR3 loop is CSDRDLESGNTIYF. The DNA of the CDR3 is TGCAGCGACAGGGATCTGGAGTCGGGAAACACCATATATTTT.

This chain connects TRBV7-8 to TRBJ2-2; D unclear. Trimming shortened V by 4 bases and J by 4 bases, and 10 bases separated the two germline ends. Germline values: CDR1 SGHVS, CDR2 FQNEAQ. The CDR3 spans 14 residues. CDR3 DNA: TGTGCCAGCAGCTCCTACAGAACCACCGGGGAGCTGTTTTTT. Amino acids: CASSSYRTTGELFF.

The J gene is TRBJ1-2, the V gene TRBV4-3; 7 bases match TRBD1. The germline CDR1 and CDR2 sequences are LGHNA and YSLEER. V shed 1 base, J shed 2 bases, and the junction held 4 bases outside the gene matches. The CDR3 is 15 amino acids. DNA for the CDR3: TGCGCCAGCAGCCAAGTAGGAGGGGGCAACTATGGCTACACCTTC. Translation: CASSQVGGGNYGYTF.

The CDR3 region is CASSVGRSSGNTIYF. The CDR3 DNA reads TGTGCCAGCAGCGTTGGCCGTAGCTCTGGAAACACCATATATTTT. The chain combines TRBV9 with TRBJ1-3; D remains ambiguous. The CDR3 spans 15 residues. V lost 2 bases, J lost 0 bases, and 9 bases lay in between. Germline V gives CDR1 SGDLS, CDR2 YYNGEE.

This rearrangement joins TRBV6-5 to TRBJ1-1, with D possibly matching TRBD1 (6 bases). V was pared by 5 bases and J by 4 bases, with 17 bases between. This CDR3 has 15 amino acids. CDR1 and CDR2 from the germline V gene are MNHEY and SVGAGI. The CDR3 bases are TGTGCCAGCAGTCACAATTGGGGAGGGGGCACTGAAGCTTTCTTT. This translates into CASSHNWGGGTEAFF.

The chain has TRBV19 and TRBJ2-3; D gene ambiguous. The V and J ends lost 2 bases and 2 bases respectively, with 11 bases between them. Germline V gene data show CDR1 as LNHDA and CDR2 as SQIVND (reference sequence). The CDR3 spans 15 residues. DNA for the CDR3: TGTGCCAGTAGTATACTCGGCAGCCTCACAGATACGCAGTATTTT. This translates into CASSILGSLTDTQYF.

The gene calls are TRBV11-3 and TRBJ2-7; TRBD2 matches 9 bases. Unmatched junction bases numbered 11, after V lost 5 bases and J lost 6 bases. From germline, CDR1 is SGHNT and CDR2 YENEEA. The CDR3 loop spans 15 amino acids. The CDR3 reads CASSPGGSGRSEQYF. CDR3 nucleotide sequence: TGTGCCAGCAGCCCGGGAGGTAGCGGGAGAAGCGAGCAGTACTTC.

The chain combines TRBV11-2 with TRBJ2-3; D unclear. The CDR3 consists of 12 residues. Trimming shortened V by 3 bases and J by 8 bases, and 9 bases separated the two germline ends. Germline V CDR1 and CDR2: SGHAT, FQNNGV. The CDR3 is CASSLMGGTQYF. The CDR3 nucleotides read TGTGCCAGCAGCTTGATGGGTGGTACGCAGTATTTT.

The chain is built from TRBV5-6 and TRBJ2-3, with 11 bases fitting TRBD2. With V trimmed by 4 bases and J by 0 bases, 7 bases remained unmatched. CDR3 size: 17 residues. CDR1 is SGHDT, CDR2 YYEEEE, per germline. The CDR3 region has the DNA TGTGCCAGCAGCGGTAGCGGGAGGGTGCTCAGCACAGATACGCAGTATTTT. This codes for CASSGSGRVLSTDTQYF.

The CDR3 here is CASSLTGTGDEKLFF. The CDR3 bases are TGTGCCAGCAGCTTGACCGGGACAGGGGATGAAAAACTGTTTTTT. The V and J genes are TRBV13 and TRBJ1-4; 10 positions match TRBD1. With 3 bases clipped from V and 6 bases from J, the junction kept 4 bases outside the gene matches. The CDR3 consists of 15 residues. Germline V lookup: CDR1 PRHDT, CDR2 FYEKMQ (reference sequence). Drawing the rest from reference TRBV13 and TRBJ1-4, the complete variable domain is AAGVIQSPRHLIKEKRETATLKCYPIPRHDTVYWYQQGPGQDPQFLISFYEKMQSDKGSIPDRFSAQQFSDYHSELNMSSLELGDSALYFCASSLTGTGDEKLFFGSGTQLSVL.

The chain has TRBV30 and TRBJ2-3; possibly TRBD1 for D (5 bases). Germline values: CDR1 GTSNPN, CDR2 SVGIG (reference sequence). CDR3 length equals 12 residues. Trimming left V 5 bases short and J 0 bases short, with 6 bases between. Written as DNA, the CDR3 is TGTGCCTGGGGGGCGAGCACAGATACGCAGTATTTT. Amino acid sequence: CAWGASTDTQYF.

The gene calls are TRBV28 and TRBJ1-1; TRBD1 might be the D (6 bases). Looked up from germline, CDR1 is MDHEN and CDR2 is SYDVKM. The ends were cut back, 7 bases at V and 1 base at J, with 16 bases in the middle. This CDR3 contains 15 residues. As DNA, the CDR3 is TGTGCCAGCACCGCCGCACGAGGGGGGAACACTGAAGCTTTCTTT. Its translation: CASTAARGGNTEAFF. The entire variable domain, with the rest obtained from reference TRBV28 and TRBJ1-1, is as follows: DVKVTQSSRYLVKRTGEKVFLECVQDMDHENMFWYRQDPGLGLRLIYFSYDVKMKEKGDIPEGYSVSREKKERFSLILESASTNQTSMYLCASTAARGGNTEAFFGQGTRLTVV.

The CDR3 reads CAWSRAASGFF. Here the CDR3 DNA reads TGTGCCTGGAGTCGGGCCGCCTCGGGGTTCTTC. The chain is built from TRBV30 and TRBJ2-1, with D unclear. Germline values: CDR1 GTSNPN, CDR2 SVGIG (reference sequence). This CDR3 spans 11 amino acids. The V and J ends lost 2 bases and 15 bases respectively, with 14 bases between them.

The chain uses TRBV28 and TRBJ2-2, with D tentatively TRBD2 (7 bases). V lost 8 bases and J lost 5, with 12 bases in between. CDR1 MDHEN and CDR2 SYDVKM come from the germline V gene. The CDR3 sequence is 13 residues long. DNA for the CDR3: TGTGCCAGCGTGGGGAGGGGGACCGGGGAGCTGTTTTTT. Protein product: CASVGRGTGELFF.

The chain joins TRBV3-1 (or the pseudogene TRBV3-2) to TRBJ2-1; D ambiguous. CDR1 is LGHDT, CDR2 YNNKEL, per germline (reference sequence). The CDR3 runs 13 residues. The germline V and J ends were trimmed by 1 base and 5 bases, with 6 bases remaining between them. CDR3 DNA: TGTGCCAGCAGCCAAGGACAAAACAATGAGCAGTTCTTC. Translation: CASSQGQNNEQFF.

This clone was seen once. The chain couples TRBV27 to TRBJ1-2; TRBD1 matches at 11 bases. The CDR3 extends over 14 amino acids. The trim removed 3 bases at V and 3 bases at J, leaving 0 bases unmatched. The germline gives CDR1 MNHEY, CDR2 SMNVEV (reference sequence). The CDR3: CASSLGQGDYGYTF. The CDR3 DNA sequence: TGTGCCAGCAGTTTGGGACAGGGGGACTATGGCTACACCTTC.

The chain uses TRBV27 and TRBJ2-7; no definite D call. This CDR3 spans 16 amino acids. The germline CDR1 and CDR2 sequences are MNHEY and SMNVEV (reference sequence). The germline V and J ends were trimmed by 4 bases and 1 base, with 17 bases remaining between them. The CDR3 spells CASSSPFNQASYEQYF. DNA of the CDR3: TGTGCCAGCAGTTCCCCCTTTAACCAAGCGTCCTACGAGCAGTACTTC.

The chain links TRBV18 to TRBJ2-1; TRBD2 agrees at 13 bases. Trimming took 3 bases from V and 9 from J; bases not matched to a gene: 14. From germline, CDR1 is KGHSH and CDR2 LQKENI. This CDR3 region has 18 residues. The CDR3, as DNA: TGTGCCAGCTCACCTCGGGAGGGACTAGCGGGAAGAGAGAGTGAGCAGTTCTTC. This codes for CASSPREGLAGRESEQFF.

The chain recombines TRBV28 with TRBJ2-5, with TRBD2 identical over 7 bases. The CDR3 spans 15 residues. V gave up 3 bases and J gave up 1 base; unmatched junction bases: 5. Germline V CDR1 and CDR2: MDHEN, SYDVKM. Here the CDR3 reads CASSFLGTTQETQYF. In nucleotides, the CDR3 is TGTGCCAGCAGTTTCCTCGGGACTACCCAAGAGACCCAGTACTTC.

This sequence joins TRBV18 and TRBJ1-5; D call uncertain. Germline-derived CDR1 and CDR2 are KGHSH and LQKENI. V was trimmed by 2 bases and J by 6 bases, leaving 11 bases between them. CDR3 length: 14 residues. The CDR3, as DNA: TGTGCCAGCTCACCAGGGTTCGCAGGTCAGCCCCAGCATTTT. Its protein product is CASSPGFAGQPQHF. The variable domain in full, completed from reference TRBV18 and TRBJ1-5, reads NAGVMQNPRHLVRRRGQEARLRCSPMKGHSHVYWYRQLPEEGLKFMVYLQKENIIDESGMPKERFSAEFPKEGPSILRIQQVVRGDSAAYFCASSPGFAGQPQHFGDGTRLSIL.

This sequence joins TRBV5-1 and TRBJ1-3; possible D gene TRBD1, 5 bases. Deletions cut 3 bases from V and 0 bases from J, with 16 bases between. The CDR3 extends over 17 amino acids. Germline-derived CDR1 and CDR2 are SGHRS and YFSETQ. The CDR3 loop is CASSYDAGRYSGNTIYF. The CDR3 DNA reads as TGCGCCAGCAGCTACGACGCAGGGCGTTACTCTGGAAACACCATATATTTT.

The V call is TRBV7-9, the J call TRBJ1-1, with 7 nucleotides matching TRBD1. The CDR3 is 14 amino acids. Germline V lookup: CDR1 SEHNR, CDR2 FQNEAQ (reference sequence). Germline trimming cut 4 bases from V and 2 bases from J; bases unmatched to any gene: 4. CDR3 DNA sequence: TGTGCCAGCAGCTACCGACAGGGAAACACTGAAGCTTTCTTT. Translated: CASSYRQGNTEAFF.